This T cell receptor beta chain was identified during a study of T cell changes during pregnancy in multiple sclerosis. The CDR3 length is 13 residues. J was trimmed by 3 bases and V by 7 bases; bases with no gene match: 6. CDR1 and CDR2 from the germline V gene are SQVTM and ANQGSEA. The assay was immunoSEQ multiplex PCR, and TCRdb's table has in-frame clones only and misses some. The sample lists about 40,000 clones, 93% occurring once. The sample in question was CD4+ T cells from peripheral blood mononuclear cells, obtained in the first trimester of pregnancy. This chain uses TRBV29-1 with TRBJ1-5, with TRBD1 matching over 7 bases. This TCR was sampled from a female donor with multiple sclerosis, enrolled in a pregnancy study. CDR3 bases: TGCAGCGCCTCGGACAGGATCAATCAGCCCCAGCATTTT. Its protein is CSASDRINQPQHF.